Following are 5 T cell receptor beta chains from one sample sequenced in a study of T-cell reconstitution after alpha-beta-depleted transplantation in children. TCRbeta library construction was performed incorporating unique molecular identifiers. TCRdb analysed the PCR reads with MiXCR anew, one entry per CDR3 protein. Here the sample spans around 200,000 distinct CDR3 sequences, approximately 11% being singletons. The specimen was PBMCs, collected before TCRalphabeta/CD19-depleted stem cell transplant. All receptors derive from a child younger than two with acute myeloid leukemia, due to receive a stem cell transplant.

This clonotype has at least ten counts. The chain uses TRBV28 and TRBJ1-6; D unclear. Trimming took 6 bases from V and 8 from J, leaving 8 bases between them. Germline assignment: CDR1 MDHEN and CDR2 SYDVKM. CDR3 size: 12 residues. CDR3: CASRVVDSPLHF. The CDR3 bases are TGTGCCAGCAGGGTAGTGGATTCACCCCTCCACTTT.

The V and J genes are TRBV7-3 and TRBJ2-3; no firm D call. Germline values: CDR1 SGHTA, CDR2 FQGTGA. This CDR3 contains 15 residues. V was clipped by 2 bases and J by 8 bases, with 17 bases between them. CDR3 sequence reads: CASSLLLGPAGTQYF. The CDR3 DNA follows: TGTGCCAGCAGCTTATTGCTAGGACCCGCAGGTACGCAGTATTTT.

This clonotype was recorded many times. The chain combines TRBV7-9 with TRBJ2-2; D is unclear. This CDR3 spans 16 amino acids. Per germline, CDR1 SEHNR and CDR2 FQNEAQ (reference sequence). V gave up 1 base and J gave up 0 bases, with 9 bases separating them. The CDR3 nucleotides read TGTGCCAGCAGCTTAGGACACCCTACGAACACCGGGGAGCTGTTTTTT. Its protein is CASSLGHPTNTGELFF.

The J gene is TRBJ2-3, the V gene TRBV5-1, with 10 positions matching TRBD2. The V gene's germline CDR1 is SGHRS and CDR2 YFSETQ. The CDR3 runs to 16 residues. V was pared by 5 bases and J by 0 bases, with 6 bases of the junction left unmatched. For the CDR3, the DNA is TGCGCCAGCAGATCGTGGACTAGCGGTAGCACAGATACGCAGTATTTT. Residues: CASRSWTSGSTDTQYF.

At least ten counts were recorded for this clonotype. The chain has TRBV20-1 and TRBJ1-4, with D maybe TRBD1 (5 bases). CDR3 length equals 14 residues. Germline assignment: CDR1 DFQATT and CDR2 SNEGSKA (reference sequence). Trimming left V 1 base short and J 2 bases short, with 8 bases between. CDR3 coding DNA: TGCAGTGCTAGAGGAGGGGATACTAATGAAAAACTGTTTTTT. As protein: CSARGGDTNEKLFF.